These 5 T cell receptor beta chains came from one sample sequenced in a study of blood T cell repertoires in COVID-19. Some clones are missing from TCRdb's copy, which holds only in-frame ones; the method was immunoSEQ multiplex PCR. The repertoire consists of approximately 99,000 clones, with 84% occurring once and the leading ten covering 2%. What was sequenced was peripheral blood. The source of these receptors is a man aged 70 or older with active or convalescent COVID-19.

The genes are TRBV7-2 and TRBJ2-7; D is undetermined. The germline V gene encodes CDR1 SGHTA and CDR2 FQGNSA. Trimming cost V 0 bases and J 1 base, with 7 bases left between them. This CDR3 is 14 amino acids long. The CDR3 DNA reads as TGTGCCAGCAGCTTAGCTTACAGTTCCTACGAGCAGTACTTC. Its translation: CASSLAYSSYEQYF.

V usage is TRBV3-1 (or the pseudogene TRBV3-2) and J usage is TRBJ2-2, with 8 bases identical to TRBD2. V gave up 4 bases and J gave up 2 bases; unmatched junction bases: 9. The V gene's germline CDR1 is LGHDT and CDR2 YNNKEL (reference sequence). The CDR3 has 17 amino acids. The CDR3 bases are TGTGCCAGCAGCCCCTTCACTAGCGGAATTAACACCGGGGAGCTGTTTTTT. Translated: CASSPFTSGINTGELFF.

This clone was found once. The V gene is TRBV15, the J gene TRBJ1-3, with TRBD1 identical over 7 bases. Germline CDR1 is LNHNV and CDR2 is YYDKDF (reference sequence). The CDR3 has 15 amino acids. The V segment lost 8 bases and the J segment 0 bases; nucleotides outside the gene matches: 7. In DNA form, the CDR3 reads TGTGCCACCCGGGACAGTTCCTACTCTGGAAACACCATATATTTT. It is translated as CATRDSSYSGNTIYF.

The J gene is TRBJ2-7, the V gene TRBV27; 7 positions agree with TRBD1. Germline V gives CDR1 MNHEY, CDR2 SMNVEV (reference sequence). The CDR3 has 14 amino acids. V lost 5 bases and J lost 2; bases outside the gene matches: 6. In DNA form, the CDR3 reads TGTGCCAGCAGTCCAGACAGGGTGACCTACGAGCAGTACTTC. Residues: CASSPDRVTYEQYF.

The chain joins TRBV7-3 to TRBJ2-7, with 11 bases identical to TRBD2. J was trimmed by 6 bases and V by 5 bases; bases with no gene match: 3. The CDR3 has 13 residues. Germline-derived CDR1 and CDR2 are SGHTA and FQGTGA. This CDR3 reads CASSLTSGVEQYF. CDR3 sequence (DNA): TGTGCCAGCAGCCTGACTAGCGGGGTCGAGCAGTACTTC.